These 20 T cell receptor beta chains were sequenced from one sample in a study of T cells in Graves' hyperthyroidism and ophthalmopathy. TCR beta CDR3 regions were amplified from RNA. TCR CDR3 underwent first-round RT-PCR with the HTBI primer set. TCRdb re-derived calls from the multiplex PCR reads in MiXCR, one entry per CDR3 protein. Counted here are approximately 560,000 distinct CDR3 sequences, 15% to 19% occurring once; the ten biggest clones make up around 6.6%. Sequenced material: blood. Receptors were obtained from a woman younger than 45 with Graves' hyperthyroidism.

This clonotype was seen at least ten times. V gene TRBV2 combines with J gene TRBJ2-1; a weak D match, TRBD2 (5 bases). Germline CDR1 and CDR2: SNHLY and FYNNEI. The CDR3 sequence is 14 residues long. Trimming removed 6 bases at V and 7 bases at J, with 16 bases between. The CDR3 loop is CASSRIAGVNEQFF. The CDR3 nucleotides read TGTGCCAGCAGCCGAATCGCCGGGGTAAATGAGCAGTTCTTC.

The CDR3 protein is CASSQVSVGARTDTQYF. CDR3 bases: TGCGCCAGCAGCCAAGTAAGCGTGGGAGCTCGTACAGATACGCAGTATTTT. V usage is TRBV4-3 and J usage is TRBJ2-3; a weak D match, TRBD2 (5 bases). V shed 1 base and J shed 3 bases, with 17 bases lying between them. From germline, CDR1 is LGHNA and CDR2 YSLEER. CDR3 length equals 17 residues.

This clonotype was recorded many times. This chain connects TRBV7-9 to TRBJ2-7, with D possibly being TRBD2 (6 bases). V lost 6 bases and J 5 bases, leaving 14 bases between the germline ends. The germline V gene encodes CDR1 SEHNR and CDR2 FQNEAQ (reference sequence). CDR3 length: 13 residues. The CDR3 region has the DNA TGTGCCAGCAGTACTAGCATATCCGACGAGCAGTACTTC. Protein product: CASSTSISDEQYF.

Here the CDR3 reads CASSLDRGDERAFF. Here the CDR3 DNA reads TGCGCCAGCAGCCTAGACAGGGGGGACGAGAGAGCTTTCTTT. The V and J genes are TRBV4-1 and TRBJ1-1, with 9 bases fitting TRBD1. Germline V CDR1 and CDR2: MGHRA, YSYEKL. This CDR3 is built from 14 residues. Trimming at V came to 4 bases and at J to 10 bases, leaving 10 bases not matched to a gene.

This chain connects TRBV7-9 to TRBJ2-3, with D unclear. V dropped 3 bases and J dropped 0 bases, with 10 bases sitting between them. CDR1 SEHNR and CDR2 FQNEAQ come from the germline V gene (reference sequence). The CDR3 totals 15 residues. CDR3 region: CASSFLQPSTDTQYF. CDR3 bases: TGTGCCAGCAGCTTTTTACAACCGAGCACAGATACGCAGTATTTT.

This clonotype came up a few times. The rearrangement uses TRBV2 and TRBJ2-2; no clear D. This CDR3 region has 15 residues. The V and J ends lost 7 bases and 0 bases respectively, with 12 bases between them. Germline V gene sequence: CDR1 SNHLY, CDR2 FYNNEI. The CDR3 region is CASNKDNANTGELFF. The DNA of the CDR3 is TGTGCCAGCAACAAAGACAACGCGAACACCGGGGAGCTGTTTTTT.

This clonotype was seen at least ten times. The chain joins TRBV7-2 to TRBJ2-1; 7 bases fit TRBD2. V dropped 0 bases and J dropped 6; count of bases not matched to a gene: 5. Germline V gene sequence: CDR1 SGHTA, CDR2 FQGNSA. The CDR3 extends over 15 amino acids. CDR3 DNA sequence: TGTGCCAGCAGCTTAGCAGCTAGCGGTGCCAATGAGCAGTTCTTC. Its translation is CASSLAASGANEQFF.

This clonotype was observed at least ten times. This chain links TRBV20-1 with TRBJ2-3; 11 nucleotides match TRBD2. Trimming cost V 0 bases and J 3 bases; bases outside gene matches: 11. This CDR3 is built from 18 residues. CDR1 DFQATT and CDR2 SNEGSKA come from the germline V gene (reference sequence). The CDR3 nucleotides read TGCAGTGCTAGAGAACTCCGGCGGGCTAGCGGGAGGACAGATACGCAGTATTTT. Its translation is CSARELRRASGRTDTQYF.

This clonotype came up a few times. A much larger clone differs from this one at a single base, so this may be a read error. Here the CDR3 DNA reads TGTGCCTGGAGTGTACGCGGACTAGCGGGATTCAATGAGCAGTCCTTC. It translates to CAWSVRGLAGFNEQSF. The rearrangement uses TRBV30 and TRBJ2-1; 12 bases fit TRBD2. This CDR3 is 16 amino acids long. Looked up from germline, CDR1 is GTSNPN and CDR2 is SVGIG (reference sequence).

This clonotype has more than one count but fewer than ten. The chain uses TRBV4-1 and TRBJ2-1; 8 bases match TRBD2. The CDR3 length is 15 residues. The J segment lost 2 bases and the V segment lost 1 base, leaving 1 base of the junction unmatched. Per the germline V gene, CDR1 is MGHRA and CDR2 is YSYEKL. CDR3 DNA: TGCGCCAGCAGCCAAGGGACTAGCCCCTACAATGAGCAGTTCTTC. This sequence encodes CASSQGTSPYNEQFF.

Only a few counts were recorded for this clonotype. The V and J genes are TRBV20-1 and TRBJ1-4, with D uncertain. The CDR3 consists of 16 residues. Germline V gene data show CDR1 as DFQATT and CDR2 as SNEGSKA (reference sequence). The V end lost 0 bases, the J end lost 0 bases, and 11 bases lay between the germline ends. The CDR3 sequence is CSARDHKESTNEKLFF. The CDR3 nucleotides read TGCAGTGCTAGAGATCACAAGGAATCAACTAATGAAAAACTGTTTTTT.

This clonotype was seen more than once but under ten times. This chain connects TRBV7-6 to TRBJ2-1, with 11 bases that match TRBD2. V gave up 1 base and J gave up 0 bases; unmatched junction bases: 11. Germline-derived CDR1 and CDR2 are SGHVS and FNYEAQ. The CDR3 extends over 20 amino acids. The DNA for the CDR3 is TGTGCCAGCAGCTTAGTTATTTCACTAGCGGGGGACTACTCCTACAATGAGCAGTTCTTC. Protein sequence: CASSLVISLAGDYSYNEQFF.

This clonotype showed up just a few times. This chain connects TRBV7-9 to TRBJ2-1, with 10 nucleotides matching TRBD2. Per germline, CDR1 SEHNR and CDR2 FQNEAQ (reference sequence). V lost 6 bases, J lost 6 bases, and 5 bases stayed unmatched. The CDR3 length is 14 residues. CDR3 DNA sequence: TGTGCCAGCAGGCTAGCGGGAGAGCTCAATGAGCAGTTCTTC. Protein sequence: CASRLAGELNEQFF.

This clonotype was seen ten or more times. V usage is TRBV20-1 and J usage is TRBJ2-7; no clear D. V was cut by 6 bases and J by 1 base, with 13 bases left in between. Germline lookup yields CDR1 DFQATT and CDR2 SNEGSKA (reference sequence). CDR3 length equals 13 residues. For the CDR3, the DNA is TGCAGTGCCCGGCAGGCTGCTTCCTACGAGCAGTACTTC. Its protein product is CSARQAASYEQYF.

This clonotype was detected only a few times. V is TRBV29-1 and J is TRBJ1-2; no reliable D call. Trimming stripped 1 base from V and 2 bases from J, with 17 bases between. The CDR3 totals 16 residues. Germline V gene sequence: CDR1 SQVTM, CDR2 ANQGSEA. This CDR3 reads CSVEVGIRFSNYGYTF. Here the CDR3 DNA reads TGCAGCGTTGAAGTCGGAATAAGATTCTCCAACTATGGCTACACCTTC.

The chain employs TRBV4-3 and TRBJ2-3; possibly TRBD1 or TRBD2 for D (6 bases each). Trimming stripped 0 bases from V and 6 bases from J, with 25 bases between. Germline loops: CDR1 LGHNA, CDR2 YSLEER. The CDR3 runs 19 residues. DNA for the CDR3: TGCGCCAGCAGCCAAGATCGGGGGAGAGGACAGCTGAGGAGGGATACGCAGTATTTT. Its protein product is CASSQDRGRGQLRRDTQYF.

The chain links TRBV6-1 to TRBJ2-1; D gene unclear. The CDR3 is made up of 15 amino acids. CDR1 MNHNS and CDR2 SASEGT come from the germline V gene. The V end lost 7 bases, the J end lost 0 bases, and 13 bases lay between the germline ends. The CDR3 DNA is TGTGCCAGCACCTCGAGGTGGGTCTCCTACAATGAGCAGTTCTTC. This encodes CASTSRWVSYNEQFF.

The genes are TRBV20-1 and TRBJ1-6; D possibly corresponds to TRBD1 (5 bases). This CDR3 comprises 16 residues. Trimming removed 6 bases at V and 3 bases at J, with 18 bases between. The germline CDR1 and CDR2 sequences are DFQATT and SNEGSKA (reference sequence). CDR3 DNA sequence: TGCAGTGCCCGCCTGGGCGGGGGGGACTATAATTCACCCCTCCACTTT. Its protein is CSARLGGGDYNSPLHF.

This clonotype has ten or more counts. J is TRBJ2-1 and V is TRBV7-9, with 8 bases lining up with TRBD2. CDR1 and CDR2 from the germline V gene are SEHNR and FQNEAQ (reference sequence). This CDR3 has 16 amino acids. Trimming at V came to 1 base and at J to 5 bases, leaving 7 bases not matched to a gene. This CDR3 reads CASSLVLAGYHNEQFF. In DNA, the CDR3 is TGTGCCAGCAGCTTAGTGCTAGCGGGCTACCACAATGAGCAGTTCTTC.

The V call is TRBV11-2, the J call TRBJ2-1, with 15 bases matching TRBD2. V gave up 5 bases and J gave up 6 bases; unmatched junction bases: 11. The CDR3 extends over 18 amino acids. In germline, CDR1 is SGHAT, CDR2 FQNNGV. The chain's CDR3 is CASSLIGLAGGGGNEQFF. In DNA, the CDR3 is TGTGCCAGCAGCCTGATCGGACTAGCGGGAGGGGGGGGCAATGAGCAGTTCTTC. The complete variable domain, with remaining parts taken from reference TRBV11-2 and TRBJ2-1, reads EAGVAQSPRYKIIEKRQSVAFWCNPISGHATLYWYQQILGQGPKLLIQFQNNGVVDDSQLPKDRFSAERLKGVDSTLKIQPAKLEDSAVYLCASSLIGLAGGGGNEQFFGPGTRLTVL.